The source of this TCR beta chain is a study of early T cells in non-severe SARS-CoV-2 infection. About the research overall: Unpaired chains resulted from sequencing bulk RNA of unsorted whole blood.

The CDR3 covers 17 residues. Germline loops: CDR1 DFQATT, CDR2 SNEGSKA (reference sequence). Trimming took 0 bases from V and 7 from J, leaving 23 bases between them. The count of this clonotype is one. Unique molecular identifiers were added to individual cDNA molecules. MiXCR was run by TCRdb on the 5' RACE reads, yielding one entry per CDR3 protein. The sample carries tens of thousands of distinct CDR3 sequences, roughly 12% recorded once. The TCR comes from an adult who was a healthcare worker with PCR-confirmed SARS-CoV-2 infection or an uninfected control (not recorded which). Sequenced material: whole blood, taken at baseline. J is TRBJ2-3 and V is TRBV20-1, with a tentative D call TRBD2 (6 bases). The chain's CDR3 is CSARDQVQTRGVYTQYF. CDR3 nucleotides: TGCAGTGCTAGAGATCAAGTGCAGACTAGAGGTGTTTATACGCAGTATTTT.